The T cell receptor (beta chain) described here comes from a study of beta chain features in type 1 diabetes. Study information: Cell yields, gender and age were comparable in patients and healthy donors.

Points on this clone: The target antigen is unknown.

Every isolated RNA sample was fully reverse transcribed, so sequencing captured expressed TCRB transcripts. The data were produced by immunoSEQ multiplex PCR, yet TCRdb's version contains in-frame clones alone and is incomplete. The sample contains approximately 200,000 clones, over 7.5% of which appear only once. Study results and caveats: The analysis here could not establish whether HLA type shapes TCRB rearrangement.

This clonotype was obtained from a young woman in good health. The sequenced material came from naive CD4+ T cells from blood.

The CDR3 loop reads CASSVRQSYGYTF. CDR3 DNA: TGTGCCAGCAGCGTACGACAGTCCTATGGCTACACCTTC. J is TRBJ1-2 and V is TRBV9, with a tentative D call TRBD1 (5 bases). CDR3 length: 13 amino acids. The germline V and J ends were trimmed by 1 base and 4 bases, with 8 bases remaining between them. CDR1 is SGDLS and CDR2 is YYNGEE in the germline V gene.